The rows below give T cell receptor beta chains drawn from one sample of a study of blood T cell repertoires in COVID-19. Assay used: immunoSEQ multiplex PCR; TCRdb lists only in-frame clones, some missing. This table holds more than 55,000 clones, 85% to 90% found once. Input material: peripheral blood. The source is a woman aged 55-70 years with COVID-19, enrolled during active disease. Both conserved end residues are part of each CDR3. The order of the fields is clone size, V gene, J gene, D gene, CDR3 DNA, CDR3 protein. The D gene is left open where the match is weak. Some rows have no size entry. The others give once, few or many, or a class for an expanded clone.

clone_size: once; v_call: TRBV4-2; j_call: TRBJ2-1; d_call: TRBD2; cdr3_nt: TGTGCCAGCAAGGCGGGAGCTAATGAGCAGTTCTTC; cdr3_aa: CASKAGANEQFF
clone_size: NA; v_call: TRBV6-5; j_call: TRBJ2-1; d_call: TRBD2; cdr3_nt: TGTGCCAGCAGGGCCCTAGCGGGAGGGGGAAATGAGCAGTTCTTC; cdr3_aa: CASRALAGGGNEQFF
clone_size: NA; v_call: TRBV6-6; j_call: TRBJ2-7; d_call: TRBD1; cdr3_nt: TGTGCCAGCAGCTCACAGGGGAGAGGATACGAGCAGTACTTC; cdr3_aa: CASSSQGRGYEQYF
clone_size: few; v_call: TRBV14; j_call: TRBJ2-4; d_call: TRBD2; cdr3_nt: TGTGCCAGCAGCCAAGGTCTAGCGGGAGCAACCAAAAACATTCAGTACTTC; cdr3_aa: CASSQGLAGATKNIQYF
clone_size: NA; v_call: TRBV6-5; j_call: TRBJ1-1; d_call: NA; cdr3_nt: TGTGCCAGCAGTTACTCTAGGGAGATTGAAGCTTTCTTT; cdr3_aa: CASSYSREIEAFF
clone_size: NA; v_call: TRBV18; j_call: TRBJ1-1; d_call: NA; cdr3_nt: TGTGCCAGCTCACCACGCAGGGTAAGCACTGAAGCTTTCTTT; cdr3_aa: CASSPRRVSTEAFF
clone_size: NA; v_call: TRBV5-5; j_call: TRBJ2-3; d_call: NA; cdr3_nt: TGTGCCAGCAGCTTGGTTCGGCAGGTTAGCACAGATACGCAGTATTTT; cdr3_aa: CASSLVRQVSTDTQYF
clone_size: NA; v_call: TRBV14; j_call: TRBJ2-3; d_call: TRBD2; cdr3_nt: TGTGCCAGCAGCTGGGGTAGCCCAGCGGGGACAGATACGCAGTATTTT; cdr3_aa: CASSWGSPAGTDTQYF
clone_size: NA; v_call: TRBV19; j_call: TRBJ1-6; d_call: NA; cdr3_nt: TGTGCCAGTAGTGAAACGACGGAGCATTCACCCCTCCACTTT; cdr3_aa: CASSETTEHSPLHF
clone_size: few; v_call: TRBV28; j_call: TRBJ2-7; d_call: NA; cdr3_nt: TGTGCCAGCATCCACCGGCAGGGCTCCTACGAGCAGTACTTC; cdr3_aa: CASIHRQGSYEQYF
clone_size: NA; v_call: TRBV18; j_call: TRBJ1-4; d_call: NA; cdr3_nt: TGTGCCAGCTCACCACAGGGGGCTAATGAAAAACTGTTTTTT; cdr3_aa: CASSPQGANEKLFF
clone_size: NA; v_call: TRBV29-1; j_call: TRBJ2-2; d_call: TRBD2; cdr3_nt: TGCAGCGTCTCTAGCGGGAGTGGCGGGGAGCTGTTTTTT; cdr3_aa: CSVSSGSGGELFF
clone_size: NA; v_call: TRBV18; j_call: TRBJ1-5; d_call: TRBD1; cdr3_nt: TGTGCCAGCTCACGTACCACAGGGGGCGATAGCAATCAGCCCCAGCATTTT; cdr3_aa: CASSRTTGGDSNQPQHF
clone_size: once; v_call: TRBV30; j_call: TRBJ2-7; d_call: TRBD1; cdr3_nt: TGTGCCTGGAGTGGCGGACAGGGCGGGACCTACGAGCAGTACTTC; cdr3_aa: CAWSGGQGGTYEQYF
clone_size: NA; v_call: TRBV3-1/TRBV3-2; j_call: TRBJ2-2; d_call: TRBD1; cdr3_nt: TGTGCCAGCAGCCTAGGGGGCTTCGGGGAGCTGTTTTTT; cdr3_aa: CASSLGGFGELFF
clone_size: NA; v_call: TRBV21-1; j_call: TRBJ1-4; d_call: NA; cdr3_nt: TGTGCCAGCACTGAGGGACAGGGGGATGAAAAACTGTTTTTT; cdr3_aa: CASTEGQGDEKLFF
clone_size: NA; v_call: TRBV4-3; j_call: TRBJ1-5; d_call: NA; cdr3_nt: TGCGCCAGCAGCCCCGAACTCAATAGCAATCAGCCCCAGCATTTT; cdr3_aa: CASSPELNSNQPQHF
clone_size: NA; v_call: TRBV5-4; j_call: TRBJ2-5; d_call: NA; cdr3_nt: TGTGCCAGCAGCTTAGAGGGAGGCCAAAAGACCCAGTACTTC; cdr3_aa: CASSLEGGQKTQYF
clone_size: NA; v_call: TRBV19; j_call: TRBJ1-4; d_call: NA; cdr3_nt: TGTGCCACCCAGGTGGAGGTCGCGGGCGAAAAACTGTTTTTT; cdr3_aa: CATQVEVAGEKLFF
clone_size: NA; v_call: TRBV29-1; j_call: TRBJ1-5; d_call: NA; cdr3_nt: TGCAGCGTTGGGGGGGTCAAGGGCAGCAATCAGCCCCAGCATTTT; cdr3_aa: CSVGGVKGSNQPQHF
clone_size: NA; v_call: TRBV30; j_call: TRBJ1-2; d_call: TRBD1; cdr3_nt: TGTGCCTGGAGTGTAGGGCAGGGGGCCTATGGCTACACCTTC; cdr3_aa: CAWSVGQGAYGYTF
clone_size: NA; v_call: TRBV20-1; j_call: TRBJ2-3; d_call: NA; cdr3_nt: TGCAGTGCTGTTTTAGTGGATACGCAGTATTTT; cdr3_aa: CSAVLVDTQYF
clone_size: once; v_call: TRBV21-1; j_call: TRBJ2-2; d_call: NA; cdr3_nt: TGTGCCAGCAGCCCGCGGACAGGGAACGCCGGGGAGCTGTTTTTT; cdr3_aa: CASSPRTGNAGELFF
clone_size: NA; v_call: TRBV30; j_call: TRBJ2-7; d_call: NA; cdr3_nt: TGTGCCTGGAGTGTAGGGGGTTACGAGCAGTACTTC; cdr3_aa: CAWSVGGYEQYF
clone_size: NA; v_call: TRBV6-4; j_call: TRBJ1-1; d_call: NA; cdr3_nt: TGTGCCAGCAGTCCCCATACAGGGTCTAACACTGAAGCTTTCTTT; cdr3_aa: CASSPHTGSNTEAFF
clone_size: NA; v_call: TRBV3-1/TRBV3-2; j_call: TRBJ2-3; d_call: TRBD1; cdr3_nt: TGTGCCAGCAGCCAAGCGCCAGGGGGTGGTAGGACGCAGTATTTT; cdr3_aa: CASSQAPGGGRTQYF
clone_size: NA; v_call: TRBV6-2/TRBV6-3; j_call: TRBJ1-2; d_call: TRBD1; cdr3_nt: TGTGCCAGCAGTTTCCGCTCCGGGACAGGGAAAGGTGGCTACACCTTC; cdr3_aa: CASSFRSGTGKGGYTF
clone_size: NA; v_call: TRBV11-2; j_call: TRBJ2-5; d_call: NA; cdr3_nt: TGTGCCAGCACACTTAGACTGTACGAACAAGAGACCCAGTACTTC; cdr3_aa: CASTLRLYEQETQYF
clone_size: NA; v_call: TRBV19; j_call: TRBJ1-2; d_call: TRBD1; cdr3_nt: TGTGCCAGTACTTATTCAACAGGGGTGAGTGGCTACACCTTC; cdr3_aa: CASTYSTGVSGYTF
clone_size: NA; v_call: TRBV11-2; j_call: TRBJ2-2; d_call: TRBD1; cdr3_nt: TGTGCCAGCAGACATTTCAGGGGGAAAAGGACCGGGGAGCTGTTTTTT; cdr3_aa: CASRHFRGKRTGELFF
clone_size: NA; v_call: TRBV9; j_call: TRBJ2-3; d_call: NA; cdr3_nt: TGTGCCAGCAGCCCCGGGGGGCCTGGCACAGATACGCAGTATTTT; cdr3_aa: CASSPGGPGTDTQYF
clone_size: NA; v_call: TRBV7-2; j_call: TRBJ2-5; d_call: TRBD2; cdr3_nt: TGTGCCAGCAGCGTCGGACTAGCGGGAGGGCCGGAGACCCAGTACTTC; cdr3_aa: CASSVGLAGGPETQYF
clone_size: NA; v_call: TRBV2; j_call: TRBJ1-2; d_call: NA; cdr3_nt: TGTGCCAGCAGCCCCAGGGGCAGCTATGGCTACACCTTC; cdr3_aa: CASSPRGSYGYTF
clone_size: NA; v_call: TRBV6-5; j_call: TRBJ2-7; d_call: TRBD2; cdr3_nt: TGTGCCAGCAGTTACTCGGGTGGGAGGGCCTACGAGCAGTACTTC; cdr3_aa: CASSYSGGRAYEQYF
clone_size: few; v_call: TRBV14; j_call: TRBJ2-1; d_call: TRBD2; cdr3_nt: TGTGCCAGCAGCCAACCGATAGCGGGAATCTACAATGAGCAGTTCTTC; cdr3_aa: CASSQPIAGIYNEQFF
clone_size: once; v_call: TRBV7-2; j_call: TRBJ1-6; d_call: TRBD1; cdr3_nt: TGTGCCAGCAGCCCGTTCCCGGCGACAGGGCGGAATTCACCCCTCCACTTT; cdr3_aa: CASSPFPATGRNSPLHF
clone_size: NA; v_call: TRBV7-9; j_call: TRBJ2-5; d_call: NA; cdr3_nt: TGTGCCAGCAGCCCACAGGGCGGGTACCAAGAGACCCAGTACTTC; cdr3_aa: CASSPQGGYQETQYF
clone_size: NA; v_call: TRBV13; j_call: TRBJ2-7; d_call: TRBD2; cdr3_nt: TGTGCCAGCAGTTCCTACTCTAGCGGGAGTTCCCACGAGCAGTACTTC; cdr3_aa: CASSSYSSGSSHEQYF
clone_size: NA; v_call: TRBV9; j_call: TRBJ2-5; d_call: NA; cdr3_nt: TGTGCCAGCAGCGTAGGAGCTCTTGGAGAGACCCAGTACTTC; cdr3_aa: CASSVGALGETQYF
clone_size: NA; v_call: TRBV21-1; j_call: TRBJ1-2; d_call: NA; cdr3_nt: TGTGCCAGCAGCAAAGTCACAGGGATTGATGGCTACACCTTC; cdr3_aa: CASSKVTGIDGYTF
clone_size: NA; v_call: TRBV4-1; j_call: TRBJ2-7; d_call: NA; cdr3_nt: TGCGCCAGCAGCTCCTTATGGCAGGCCTACGAGCAGTACTTC; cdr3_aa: CASSSLWQAYEQYF
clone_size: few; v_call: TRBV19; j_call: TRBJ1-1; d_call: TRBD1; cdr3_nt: TGTGCCAGTAGCCCCTGGGACAGAGTGAACACTGAAGCTTTCTTT; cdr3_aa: CASSPWDRVNTEAFF
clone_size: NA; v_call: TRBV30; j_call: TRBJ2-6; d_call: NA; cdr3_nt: TGTGCCTGGAGTGTGGGGCCATGGGCCAACGTCCTGACTTTC; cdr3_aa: CAWSVGPWANVLTF
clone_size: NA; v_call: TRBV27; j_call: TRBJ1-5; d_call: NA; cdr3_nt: TGTGCCAGCAGTTTTCTAGGTCAGCCCCAGCATTTT; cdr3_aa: CASSFLGQPQHF
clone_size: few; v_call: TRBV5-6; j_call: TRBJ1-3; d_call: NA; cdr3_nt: TGTGCCAGCAGCTTACGGGTCGCTGGAAACACCATATATTTT; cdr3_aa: CASSLRVAGNTIYF
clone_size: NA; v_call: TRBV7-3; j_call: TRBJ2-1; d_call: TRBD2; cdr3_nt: TGTGCCAGCAGCTTAAGGCGGGAGGGCCGGGACAATGAGCAGTTCTTC; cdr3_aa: CASSLRREGRDNEQFF
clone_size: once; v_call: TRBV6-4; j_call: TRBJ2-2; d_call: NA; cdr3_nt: TGTGCCAGCAGAACTACAGGGCTAGACGGGGAGCTGTTTTTT; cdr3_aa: CASRTTGLDGELFF
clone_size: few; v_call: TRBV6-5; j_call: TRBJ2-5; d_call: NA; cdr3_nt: TGTGCCAGCAGTAGGGGTCAAGAGACCCAGTACTTC; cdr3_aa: CASSRGQETQYF
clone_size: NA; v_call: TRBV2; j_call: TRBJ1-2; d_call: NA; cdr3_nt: TGTGCCAGCAGGCCAGGCGGGGGGGGTAACTATGGCTACACCTTC; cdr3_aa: CASRPGGGGNYGYTF
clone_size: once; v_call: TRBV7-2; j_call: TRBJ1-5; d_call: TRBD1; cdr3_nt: TGTGCCAGCAGCTCGGGACAGGGCGATCAGCCCCAGCATTTT; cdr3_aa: CASSSGQGDQPQHF
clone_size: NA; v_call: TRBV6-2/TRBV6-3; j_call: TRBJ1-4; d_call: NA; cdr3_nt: TGTGCCAGCAGTTACTCGAAAACGGATGTGGGCACAACTAATGAAAAACTGTTTTTT; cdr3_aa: CASSYSKTDVGTTNEKLFF
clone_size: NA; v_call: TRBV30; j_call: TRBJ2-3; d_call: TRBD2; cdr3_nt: TGTGCCTGGAGTTTAGGACTAGCGGTGCCGTATTTT; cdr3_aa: CAWSLGLAVPYF